The 10 T cell receptor beta chains listed next were all sequenced from one sample in a study of shared clonotypes between healthy human individuals. Data came from immunoSEQ multiplex PCR; TCRdb stores just in-frame clones and leaves some out. The sample contains about 2.3 million clones, 92% of which appear only once. Sequenced input: naive CD4+ T cells from PBMCs. Subset indicated: CD45RA+ positively selected. The receptors shown here come from a man in his late teens or twenties in good health. Some clones in this sample may be carry-over from other donors' samples.

This clone turned up a few times. The gene calls are TRBV19 and TRBJ2-2; TRBD2 matches at 12 bases. Germline V lookup: CDR1 LNHDA, CDR2 SQIVND (reference sequence). This CDR3 has 16 amino acids. The V and J ends lost 6 bases and 5 bases, in that order; junction bases with no gene match: 7. In DNA, the CDR3 is TGTGCCAGTAGCTCTGGACTAGCGGGATTAACCGGGGAGCTGTTTTTT. This sequence encodes CASSSGLAGLTGELFF.

The chain is built from TRBV6-5 and TRBJ2-2; 9 nucleotides match TRBD1. The J segment lost 6 bases and the V segment lost 5 bases, leaving 7 bases of the junction unmatched. This CDR3 has 15 residues. Germline-derived CDR1 and CDR2 are MNHEY and SVGAGI. The CDR3 nucleotides read TGTGCCAGCAGTAGGCCGGGACAGGGCCCCGGGGAGCTGTTTTTT. Protein sequence: CASSRPGQGPGELFF.

This clone occurred once. V is TRBV11-2 and J is TRBJ1-5; 7 bases line up with TRBD1. Germline CDR1 is SGHAT and CDR2 is FQNNGV. With V trimmed by 2 bases and J by 6 bases, 7 bases remained unmatched. The CDR3 runs to 15 residues. CDR3 DNA sequence: TGTGCCAGCAGCTTAAGCAGGGGGGCGGGTCAGCCCCAGCATTTT. The encoded protein is CASSLSRGAGQPQHF.

The chain is built from TRBV18 and TRBJ2-5, with TRBD1 matching over 9 bases. The CDR3 consists of 15 residues. Germline CDR1 KGHSH, CDR2 LQKENI. V lost 2 bases, J lost 6 bases, and 7 bases stayed unmatched. In nucleotides, the CDR3 is TGTGCCAGCTCACCAAACAGGGGGCACCAGCAGACCCAGTACTTC. It codes for CASSPNRGHQQTQYF.

Points on this clone: This same CDR3 is encoded by further DNA sequences in the sample. The gene calls are TRBV30 and TRBJ2-7; D is ambiguous. The CDR3 contains 13 residues. With 0 bases removed from V and 4 bases from J, the gap between germline ends came to 10 bases. Germline CDR1 reads GTSNPN; CDR2 reads SVGIG (reference sequence). The CDR3 reads CAWSVGLAYEQYF. CDR3 DNA sequence: TGTGCCTGGAGTGTGGGTTTAGCTTACGAGCAGTACTTC.

This chain joins TRBV5-4 and TRBJ1-1, with 12 bases identical to TRBD1. This CDR3 contains 18 residues. Germline CDR1 is SGHNT and CDR2 is YYREEE (reference sequence). With 0 bases clipped from V and 3 bases from J, the junction kept 9 bases outside the gene matches. The CDR3 reads CASSLARGTGGPDTEAFF. CDR3 in DNA: TGTGCCAGCAGCTTGGCCCGCGGGACAGGGGGCCCGGACACTGAAGCTTTCTTT.

The gene calls are TRBV5-6 and TRBJ2-7; no definite D call. This CDR3 has 14 amino acids. Germline CDR1 and CDR2: SGHDT and YYEEEE. Trimming cost V 5 bases and J 2 bases, with 14 bases left between them. CDR3 bases: TGTGCCAGCAGACCGAGTGGGTTGCCCTACGAGCAGTACTTC. This sequence encodes CASRPSGLPYEQYF.

This chain links TRBV11-2 with TRBJ2-3, with 8 bases lining up with TRBD2. Germline assignment: CDR1 SGHAT and CDR2 FQNNGV. V was pared by 6 bases and J by 0 bases, with 5 bases of the junction left unmatched. The CDR3 sequence is 15 residues long. CDR3 DNA sequence: TGTGCCAGCAGTCCAAGCGGGAGAAGCACAGATACGCAGTATTTT. Protein product: CASSPSGRSTDTQYF.

The chain couples TRBV18 to TRBJ1-1; D is possibly TRBD1 (6 bases). This CDR3 has 14 residues. Germline V gives CDR1 KGHSH, CDR2 LQKENI. Trimming stripped 3 bases from V and 7 bases from J, with 15 bases between. The CDR3 is CASSPGQGPVEAFF. The CDR3 DNA reads TGTGCCAGCTCACCGGGCCAGGGGCCGGTTGAAGCTTTCTTT.

As DNA, the CDR3 is TGTGCCAGCAGCTTAGGGGCTAGCGGGAGTAAAGAGACCCAGTACTTC. It translates to CASSLGASGSKETQYF. The V and J genes are TRBV7-8 and TRBJ2-5; 10 positions agree with TRBD2. With 1 base clipped from V and 3 bases from J, the junction kept 5 bases outside the gene matches. This CDR3 has 16 amino acids. CDR1 is SGHVS and CDR2 is FQNEAQ in the germline V gene. The full variable domain, with the rest looked up from reference TRBV7-8 and TRBJ2-5, is GAGVSQSPRYKVAKRGQDVALRCDPISGHVSLFWYQQALGQGPEFLTYFQNEAQLDKSGLPSDRFFAERPEGSVSTLKIQRTQQEDSAVYLCASSLGASGSKETQYFGPGTRLLVL.